These 26 T cell receptor beta chains came from one sample sequenced in a study of CD8 T cells in Susac syndrome. Random hexamers served to reverse transcribe roughly 0.45 to 1 ug RNA. TCRdb reprocessed the immunoSEQ multiplex PCR reads with MiXCR, giving one entry per CDR3 protein. Here the sample spans fewer than 65,000 distinct CDR3 sequences, more than 90% being singletons. Sequencing used CD8+ T cells from PBMCs. The origin of the receptors is a human donor in good health.

The chain employs TRBV9 and TRBJ2-2, with TRBD1 as a possible D gene (5 bases). The CDR3 extends over 16 amino acids. Per the germline V gene, CDR1 is SGDLS and CDR2 is YYNGEE. The ends were cut back, 1 base at V and 2 bases at J, with 12 bases in the middle. CDR3 sequence (DNA): TGTGCCAGCAGCGTATTACGGACACTCAACACCGGGGAGCTGTTTTTT. Its translation: CASSVLRTLNTGELFF.

The gene calls are TRBV12-3 or TRBV12-4 and TRBJ2-3; a weak D match, TRBD2 (5 bases). The CDR3 is 15 residues long. The V end lost 2 bases, the J end lost 3 bases, and 12 bases lay between the germline ends. This CDR3 reads CASSLWGEGTDTQYF. The CDR3 DNA is TGTGCCAGCAGTTTATGGGGTGAGGGAACAGATACGCAGTATTTT.

This sequence joins TRBV7-6 and TRBJ1-1; D remains unclear. Trimming stripped 8 bases from V and 1 base from J, with 8 bases between. The CDR3 consists of 12 residues. Per the germline V gene, CDR1 is SGHVS and CDR2 is FNYEAQ. DNA of the CDR3: TGTGCCAGCGGCGGCTCGAACACTGAAGCTTTCTTT. Its protein is CASGGSNTEAFF.

The CDR3 nucleotides read TGTGCCACCAGTGACCCCCGGGGTACCGGGGAGCTGTTTTTT. Translated, it gives CATSDPRGTGELFF. The V call is TRBV24-1, the J call TRBJ2-2, with D tentatively TRBD2 (5 bases). CDR1 is KGHDR and CDR2 is SFDVKD in the germline V gene. CDR3 length: 14 amino acids. With 4 bases removed from V and 5 bases from J, the gap between germline ends came to 10 bases.

CDR3 residues: CASSRNGGSVTEAFF. Written as DNA, the CDR3 is TGTGCCAGCAGTAGGAACGGGGGAAGTGTAACTGAAGCTTTCTTT. V is TRBV27 and J is TRBJ1-1; possible D gene TRBD1, 5 bases. Germline CDR1 and CDR2: MNHEY and SMNVEV (reference sequence). The CDR3 consists of 15 residues. V gave up 5 bases and J gave up 5 bases, with 18 bases separating them.

In DNA, the CDR3 is TGCAGTGCTAGAGATATCGACAGGGTCTCCTACAATGAGCAGTTCTTC. Its protein product is CSARDIDRVSYNEQFF. The rearrangement links TRBV20-1 to TRBJ2-1; TRBD1 matches at 7 bases. The germline V gene encodes CDR1 DFQATT and CDR2 SNEGSKA (reference sequence). CDR3 length: 16 amino acids. V trimming: 0 bases; J trimming: 0 bases; junction bases outside the gene matches: 5.

The V call is TRBV4-3, the J call TRBJ2-5; TRBD1 agrees at 7 bases. CDR1 LGHNA and CDR2 YSLEER come from the germline V gene. After removal of 0 bases from V and 3 bases from J, the junction contained 7 bases not matched to a gene. The CDR3 is made up of 16 amino acids. The CDR3 here is CASSQDIGGAEETQYF. DNA for the CDR3: TGCGCCAGCAGCCAAGATATAGGGGGCGCAGAAGAGACCCAGTACTTC.

V usage is TRBV19 and J usage is TRBJ2-7; TRBD1 or TRBD2 may be the D gene (5 bases each). CDR3 length equals 14 residues. Germline lookup yields CDR1 LNHDA and CDR2 SQIVND (reference sequence). Trimming cost V 4 bases and J 2 bases, with 12 bases left between them. The CDR3 here is CASSRGTETYEQYF. CDR3 coding DNA: TGTGCCAGTAGTAGGGGGACGGAGACCTACGAGCAGTACTTC.

Only a few counts were recorded for this clonotype. V usage is TRBV9 and J usage is TRBJ1-2; maybe TRBD1 (6 bases). V gave up 3 bases and J gave up 5 bases, with 17 bases separating them. CDR1 and CDR2 from the germline V gene are SGDLS and YYNGEE. CDR3 length equals 15 residues. The CDR3 spells CASSAGAGGAYGYTF. The CDR3 DNA reads TGTGCCAGCAGCGCAGGGGCGGGCGGGGCGTATGGCTACACCTTC.

The rearrangement links TRBV6-6 to TRBJ2-3; D is unresolved. This CDR3 region has 14 residues. The V gene lost 4 bases and the J gene lost 0 bases, with 8 bases spanning the gap. Germline assignment: CDR1 MNHNY and CDR2 SVGAGI (reference sequence). CDR3 DNA sequence: TGTGCCAGCAGTTCCAATCCTAGCACAGATACGCAGTATTTT. Amino acid sequence: CASSSNPSTDTQYF.

This chain connects TRBV30 to TRBJ1-2, with D unresolved. Trimming pared 0 bases from V and 4 bases from J, leaving 12 bases between. This CDR3 spans 14 amino acids. CDR1 is GTSNPN, CDR2 SVGIG, per germline (reference sequence). CDR3: CAWSVYGRRYGYTF. The DNA of the CDR3 is TGTGCCTGGAGTGTATACGGCAGACGCTATGGCTACACCTTC.

The V gene is TRBV10-2, the J gene TRBJ2-1; D possibly corresponds to TRBD1 (6 bases). Germline values: CDR1 WSHSY, CDR2 SAAADI. Trimming stripped 2 bases from V and 13 bases from J, with 27 bases between. This CDR3 spans 17 amino acids. Here the CDR3 DNA reads TGCGCCAGCAGTGAGACGAAGCGTCGGACAGCTAATTTTGGTCAGTTCTTC. Protein product: CASSETKRRTANFGQFF.

The chain carries TRBV5-1 and TRBJ1-2; possible D gene TRBD1, 6 bases. CDR1 is SGHRS and CDR2 is YFSETQ in the germline V gene. Trimming pared 4 bases from V and 4 bases from J, leaving 20 bases between. The CDR3 totals 16 residues. CDR3 nucleotide sequence: TGCGCCAGCAGCAACGGATGGACAGACAGAATCTATGGCTACACCTTC. It specifies CASSNGWTDRIYGYTF.

This chain's CDR3 is CASSLTSGGALDTQYF. In DNA form, the CDR3 reads TGTGCCAGCAGTTTAACTAGCGGGGGGGCTTTAGATACGCAGTATTTT. This chain uses TRBV27 with TRBJ2-3; TRBD2 agrees at 13 bases. Trimming removed 2 bases from V and 5 bases from J; junction bases left unmatched: 4. The V gene's germline CDR1 is MNHEY and CDR2 SMNVEV (reference sequence). The CDR3 length is 16 residues.

The V call is TRBV9, the J call TRBJ2-7; D might be TRBD2 (5 bases). CDR1 is SGDLS, CDR2 YYNGEE, per germline. V was clipped by 0 bases and J by 2 bases, with 9 bases between them. The CDR3 length is 14 residues. CDR3 in DNA: TGTGCCAGCAGCGTAGGCGACGGGGCCTACGAGCAGTACTTC. It specifies CASSVGDGAYEQYF.

CDR3: CASSQEGQGFNTGELFF. DNA for the CDR3: TGCGCCAGCAGCCAAGAAGGCCAGGGATTTAATACCGGGGAGCTGTTTTTT. The chain combines TRBV4-1 with TRBJ2-2, with a weak D call TRBD1 (5 bases). This CDR3 region has 17 residues. V lost 0 bases and J lost 5, with 16 bases in between. Germline V CDR1 and CDR2: MGHRA, YSYEKL.

The chain is built from TRBV7-9 and TRBJ2-7, with D tentatively TRBD1 (5 bases). Germline-derived CDR1 and CDR2 are SEHNR and FQNEAQ (reference sequence). This CDR3 is built from 15 residues. V lost 4 bases and J lost 2, with 15 bases in between. The CDR3 sequence: CASSSPLDKPYEQYF. The CDR3 region has the DNA TGTGCCAGCAGCTCCCCACTGGACAAACCCTACGAGCAGTACTTC.

The chain recombines TRBV7-9 with TRBJ2-5; D call uncertain. Per the germline V gene, CDR1 is SEHNR and CDR2 is FQNEAQ (reference sequence). The CDR3 runs to 11 residues. Trimming took off 2 bases at V and 9 bases at J, with 7 bases between the two ends. The CDR3 sequence: CASSLSEAQYF. CDR3 in DNA: TGTGCCAGCAGCTTAAGCGAGGCCCAGTACTTC.

The CDR3: CAISESGQSNQPQHF. As DNA, the CDR3 is TGTGCCATCAGTGAGTCAGGACAGTCAAATCAGCCCCAGCATTTT. V and J are TRBV10-3 and TRBJ1-5; a weak D match, TRBD1 (6 bases). Germline V lookup: CDR1 ENHRY, CDR2 SYGVKD. This CDR3 has 15 amino acids. The V end was cut by 0 bases, the J end by 4 bases, with 10 bases between.

This chain uses TRBV19 with TRBJ1-6; 8 positions match TRBD1. The CDR3 extends over 14 amino acids. CDR1 is LNHDA and CDR2 is SQIVND in the germline V gene (reference sequence). With 2 bases clipped from V and 8 bases from J, the junction kept 2 bases outside the gene matches. CDR3 nucleotide sequence: TGTGCCAGTAGTATATACAGGGGGGATTCACCCCTCCACTTT. Translated, it gives CASSIYRGDSPLHF.

This sequence joins TRBV14 and TRBJ2-5; 11 bases agree with TRBD1. Germline V gives CDR1 SGHDN, CDR2 FVKESK. The CDR3 is made up of 15 amino acids. Trimming cost V 7 bases and J 5 bases; bases outside gene matches: 9. The CDR3, as DNA: TGTGCCAGCAATATCGGGACAGGGGGTCGTGAGACCCAGTACTTC. Amino acid sequence: CASNIGTGGRETQYF.

There are a few counts of this clonotype. The chain couples TRBV9 to TRBJ2-7; possible D gene TRBD2, 6 bases. The CDR3 is made up of 12 amino acids. Germline CDR1 reads SGDLS; CDR2 reads YYNGEE. V lost 7 bases and J 3 bases, leaving 11 bases between the germline ends. The CDR3 DNA reads as TGTGCCAGCGGGGACTCAGGCTACGAGCAGTACTTC. Its translation: CASGDSGYEQYF. The complete variable domain, with remaining parts taken from reference TRBV9 and TRBJ2-7, reads DSGVTQTPKHLITATGQRVTLRCSPRSGDLSVYWYQQSLDQGLQFLIQYYNGEERAKGNILERFSAQQFPDLHSELNLSSLELGDSALYFCASGDSGYEQYFGPGTRLTVT.

The V and J genes are TRBV3-1 and TRBJ2-1, with a tentative D call TRBD2 (7 bases). The CDR3 runs 16 residues. The germline gives CDR1 LGHDT, CDR2 YNNKEL (reference sequence). V lost 1 base, J lost 4 bases, and 14 bases lay in between. The CDR3 nucleotides are TGTGCCAGCAGCCAAGTCGGGGGGCCGGGATACAATGAGCAGTTCTTC. Protein: CASSQVGGPGYNEQFF.

This chain's CDR3 is CASSATRGGNGYTF. The CDR3 bases are TGCGCCAGCAGCGCAACCCGGGGAGGGAATGGCTACACCTTC. The chain recombines TRBV4-3 with TRBJ1-2, with D unclear. Per germline, CDR1 LGHNA and CDR2 YSLEER. With 5 bases removed from V and 6 bases from J, the gap between germline ends came to 16 bases. This CDR3 region has 14 residues.

This chain connects TRBV10-3 to TRBJ2-6; TRBD2 is a possible D gene (7 bases). The CDR3 runs to 16 residues. The germline V and J ends were trimmed by 3 bases and 2 bases, with 11 bases remaining between them. Germline V lookup: CDR1 ENHRY, CDR2 SYGVKD. In DNA, the CDR3 is TGTGCCATCAGTGACGGGGGGCCCACTGGGGCCAACGTCCTGACTTTC. As protein: CAISDGGPTGANVLTF.

V and J are TRBV6-1 and TRBJ2-1, with TRBD1 as a possible D gene (5 bases). Deletions cut 2 bases from V and 0 bases from J, with 14 bases between. The CDR3 totals 17 residues. Germline V gene data show CDR1 as MNHNS and CDR2 as SASEGT. CDR3 loop: CASSEWGTLSSYNEQFF. CDR3 nucleotides: TGTGCCAGCAGTGAATGGGGCACCCTGAGCTCCTACAATGAGCAGTTCTTC.